The 4 T cell receptor beta chains below all came from one sample that was sequenced in a study of blood T cell repertoires in COVID-19 (dated by TCRdb to 2020 to 2022). Library generation was performed with the immunoSEQ multiplex PCR assay. TCRdb holds this immuneACCESS table with in-frame rearrangements only. Some clones are missing; in checked studies, unresolved V genes explain under half, and the rest has no known cause. In all, the sample holds 45,000 to 60,000 clones, and roughly 80% of those were seen once. Less than 2% of the sample goes to the ten largest clones. Sequencing was performed on peripheral blood. All receptors come from a woman in her sixties or seventies with acute or convalescent COVID-19.

Here the CDR3 DNA reads TGTGCCAACCCAGGGAGGGCAGGCGTTAGCAATCAGCCCCAGCATTTT. Amino acids: CANPGRAGVSNQPQHF. The chain joins TRBV28 to TRBJ1-5; tentative D call: TRBD1 (5 bases). The CDR3 consists of 16 residues. The germline V gene has CDR1 MDHEN and CDR2 SYDVKM. V lost 10 bases and J 0 bases, leaving 19 bases between the germline ends.

The chain combines TRBV7-2 with TRBJ1-1; no clear D. The CDR3 covers 14 residues. Germline V gene sequence: CDR1 SGHTA, CDR2 FQGNSA. V lost 5 bases and J lost 2, with 12 bases in between. The CDR3 DNA reads as TGTGCCAGCAGCCAAGAGAGCCGAAACACTGAAGCTTTCTTT. This gives the protein CASSQESRNTEAFF.

V usage is TRBV6-1 and J usage is TRBJ1-5, with D hard to call. CDR3 length: 13 amino acids. Germline values: CDR1 MNHNS, CDR2 SASEGT. V was clipped by 1 base and J by 7 bases, with 8 bases between them. The CDR3 sequence is CASSEVRRQPQHF. CDR3 nucleotides: TGTGCCAGCAGTGAAGTGAGGAGACAGCCCCAGCATTTT.

As for this clone: The same CDR3 can be traced to other DNA sequences in this sample. The gene calls are TRBV19 and TRBJ1-3; weak D call: TRBD1 (5 bases). The V and J ends lost 8 bases and 0 bases respectively, with 8 bases between them. The CDR3 is made up of 13 amino acids. CDR1 and CDR2 (germline): LNHDA, SQIVND (reference sequence). CDR3 nucleotide sequence: TGTGCCAGTCGACAGAACTCTGGAAACACCATATATTTT. The encoded protein is CASRQNSGNTIYF.